This TCR beta chain was profiled in a study of blood T cell repertoires in COVID-19. For the study at large: Sample material is recorded as cDNA or gDNA derived from T cells, B-cell-depleted T cells, or PBMCs.

Trimming pared 3 bases from V and 8 bases from J, leaving 16 bases between. CDR3 length: 13 amino acids. In germline, CDR1 is GTSNPN, CDR2 SVGIG (reference sequence). As originally analysed: Estimation of nucleated cell counts relied on the amplification of reference gene primers. The table came from immunoSEQ multiplex PCR; TCRdb's copy has only in-frame clones and leaves some out. Clone size and the V and J calls come from that table; the DNA yielded D and trimming. The table has around 290,000 clones, about 89% seen once. The chain carries TRBV30 and TRBJ1-2, with D tentatively TRBD1 (6 bases). The sequence came from a man aged 35-49 years with acute or convalescent COVID-19. The material sequenced was peripheral blood. In DNA form, the CDR3 reads TGTGCCTGGAGGGAAAACAGGGAGGGAGGCTACACCTTC. Translation gives CAWRENREGGYTF.